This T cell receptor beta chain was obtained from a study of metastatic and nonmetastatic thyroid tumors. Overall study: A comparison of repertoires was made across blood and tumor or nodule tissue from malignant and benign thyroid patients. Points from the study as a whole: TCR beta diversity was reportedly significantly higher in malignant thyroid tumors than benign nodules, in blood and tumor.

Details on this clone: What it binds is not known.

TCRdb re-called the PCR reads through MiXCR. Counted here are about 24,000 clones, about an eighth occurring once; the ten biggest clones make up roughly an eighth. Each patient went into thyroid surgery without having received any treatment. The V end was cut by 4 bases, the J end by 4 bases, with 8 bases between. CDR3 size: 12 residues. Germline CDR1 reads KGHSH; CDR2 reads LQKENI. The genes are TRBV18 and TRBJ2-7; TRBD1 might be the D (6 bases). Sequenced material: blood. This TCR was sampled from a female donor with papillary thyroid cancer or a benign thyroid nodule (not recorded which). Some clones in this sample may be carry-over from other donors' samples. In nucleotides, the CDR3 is TGTGCCAGCTCACAAGGGGGTTACGAGCAGTACTTC. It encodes CASSQGGYEQYF. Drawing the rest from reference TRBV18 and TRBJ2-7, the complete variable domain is NAGVMQNPRHLVRRRGQEARLRCSPMKGHSHVYWYRQLPEEGLKFMVYLQKENIIDESGMPKERFSAEFPKEGPSILRIQQVVRGDSAAYFCASSQGGYEQYFGPGTRLTVT.